Listed below are T cell receptor beta chains from one sample, sequenced in a study of blood T cell repertoires in COVID-19. TCRdb's table, derived via immunoSEQ multiplex PCR, lists solely in-frame clones and lacks some. The sample lists about 150,000 clones; around 89% were seen once. The material sequenced was peripheral blood. The receptors here all came from a woman aged 60-70 years with active COVID-19. The CDR3 runs from the conserved cysteine through the conserved F or W. Each record gives: V gene, J gene, CDR3 protein.

TRBV7-2	TRBJ2-3	CASSSYTDTQYF
TRBV7-9	TRBJ2-5	CASSLGQGLGEGETQYF
TRBV3-1/TRBV3-2	TRBJ2-5	CASSPYAGGQETQYF
TRBV10-3	TRBJ1-1	CAIRGGTEAFF
TRBV5-5	TRBJ1-2	CASSPETTLYGYTF
TRBV27	TRBJ2-3	CASSHDRTSGTDTQYF
TRBV10-2	TRBJ1-6	CASMEQGYSPLHF
TRBV7-6	TRBJ2-5	CASSPVRGYGSETQYF
TRBV4-3	TRBJ2-3	CASSQDWRGTDTQYF
TRBV9	TRBJ2-7	CASSDRDKDWEQYF
TRBV5-1	TRBJ1-1	CASSPTGGGNTEAFF
TRBV30	TRBJ2-5	CAWSKGLLTRGPQYF
TRBV10-3	TRBJ2-5	CAISPGTSGKETQYF
TRBV7-8	TRBJ1-5	CASSLALSRGSNQPQHF
TRBV6-6	TRBJ2-3	CATTPRRDRGDTQYF
TRBV5-1	TRBJ2-6	CASDISGANVLTF
TRBV19	TRBJ1-2	CASSTRTGGSNYGYTF
TRBV6-5	TRBJ2-3	CASSFDWDTQYF
TRBV19	TRBJ2-7	CASSSGLAGPYYEQYF
TRBV3-1/TRBV3-2	TRBJ1-2	CASSRGQSGMGYTF
TRBV5-1	TRBJ2-7	CASSLASGVTYEQYF
TRBV14	TRBJ2-5	CASSLSVVRVDTQYF
TRBV7-9	TRBJ2-3	CASSLDLPGADTQYF
TRBV5-1	TRBJ2-2	CASSFSGRARTGELFF
TRBV5-1	TRBJ2-1	CASSSSEREWYNEQFF
TRBV3-1/TRBV3-2	TRBJ1-1	CASSRVGEDTEAFF
TRBV14	TRBJ2-1	CASSQRGLATYNEQFF
TRBV28	TRBJ1-2	CASIPGQGNYGYTF
TRBV28	TRBJ2-5	CASRGLAGAVWETQYF
TRBV30	TRBJ2-3	CAWTKRRTDTQYF
TRBV28	TRBJ2-7	CASSAPGLAGEQYF
TRBV5-5	TRBJ1-1	CASSITGTGTEAFF
TRBV7-9	TRBJ1-3	CASSQAGVGNTIYF
TRBV18	TRBJ2-7	CASSLSTDTYEQYF
TRBV7-9	TRBJ2-5	CASSPSGTSGALTQYF
TRBV11-3	TRBJ1-1	CASSLEGQSTEAFF
TRBV28	TRBJ2-5	CASSFGGPRETQYF
TRBV29-1	TRBJ2-1	CSVDGSGMGEQFF
TRBV7-8	TRBJ1-5	CASSLAGTPNQPQHF
TRBV3-1/TRBV3-2	TRBJ2-7	CASSQKGTGGAQYF
TRBV12-5	TRBJ2-3	CASGSQDRRYF
TRBV4-3	TRBJ2-1	CASSQEAGNEQFF
TRBV6-2/TRBV6-3	TRBJ2-1	CASSSDGYNEQFF
TRBV7-9	TRBJ1-5	CASSRRGGNQPQHF
TRBV10-3	TRBJ2-4	CAISESRTEQYF
TRBV5-1	TRBJ1-1	CASSLWGGTTEAFF
TRBV4-3	TRBJ2-7	CASSQGPRQLPYEQYF
TRBV18	TRBJ2-1	CASSPPLAGAHEQFF
TRBV5-1	TRBJ1-3	CASSLSGQGIPSGNTIYF
TRBV28	TRBJ1-3	CASNSGGVGGNTIYF
TRBV27	TRBJ2-2	CASSRKAGGTGELFF
TRBV10-3	TRBJ2-1	CAIRVTSGRYNEQFF
TRBV24-1	TRBJ2-2	CATSRPGTANTGELFF
TRBV12-3/TRBV12-4	TRBJ2-3	CASRPTTTDTQYF
TRBV19	TRBJ1-1	CASTWSTRNTEAFF